A selection of T cell receptor beta chains follows, all from one sample in a study of T-cell reconstitution after alpha-beta-depleted transplantation in children. MiXCR, applied by TCRdb to the PCR reads, yields one record per CDR3 protein. The sample yields around 500,000 distinct CDR3 sequences, around 12% seen once. The material was PBMCs from the stem cell graft donor, obtained from the stem cell graft. Receptor source: a human donor who donated a stem cell graft to a child with combined immunodeficiency. CDR3s include the opening cysteine and the closing phenylalanine or tryptophan. The D gene is left open where the match is weak. Clone size appears in some rows only: once, few, many, or a class for an expanded clone.

cdr3_nt	cdr3_aa	v_call	j_call	clone_size	d_call
TGTGCCAGCAGTTACTCAAACAGGGGAGAGCAGTACTTC	CASSYSNRGEQYF	TRBV6-5	TRBJ2-7	-	TRBD1
TGCAGTGCTTTTGACCCGCGGAGCTCCTACGAGCAGTACTTC	CSAFDPRSSYEQYF	TRBV20-1	TRBJ2-7	-	-
TGTGCCAGCAGCCAATTGAGTGAAAAACTGTTTTTT	CASSQLSEKLFF	TRBV4-2	TRBJ1-4	-	-
TGTGCCAGCAGCCTGGGGACGTCGTACAATGAGCAGTTCTTC	CASSLGTSYNEQFF	TRBV3-1	TRBJ2-1	many	-
TGCGCCAGCAGCTTGGCCCCGGGGGGTTACACAGATACGCAGTATTTT	CASSLAPGGYTDTQYF	TRBV5-1	TRBJ2-3	few	TRBD2
TGCAGTGCTAGACCTCAGGACAGCTACAATGAGCAGTTCTTC	CSARPQDSYNEQFF	TRBV20-1	TRBJ2-1	many	-
TGCAGTGCTAGTCATGGGACTAGCTTAGGCTACGAGCAGTACTTC	CSASHGTSLGYEQYF	TRBV20-1	TRBJ2-7	-	TRBD2
TGTGCCAGCGCACAGGGATTGAACACTGAAGCTTTCTTT	CASAQGLNTEAFF	TRBV12-3/TRBV12-4	TRBJ1-1	-	-
TGTGCCAGCAGTTTAGGGGGGGGAAGAGCTTTCTTT	CASSLGGGRAFF	TRBV12-3/TRBV12-4	TRBJ1-1	many	-
TGTGCCAGCAGCAGCATAAGTGACCCCATCGCGGCCTACGAGCAGTACTTC	CASSSISDPIAAYEQYF	TRBV3-1	TRBJ2-7	-	-
TGCAGTGCTAGAGAACTAGCGGGTGGGAATGAGCAGTTCTTC	CSARELAGGNEQFF	TRBV20-1	TRBJ2-1	few	TRBD2
TGTGCCAGTAGTGAAGAGGGGGCAGTCTCTGAAGCTTTCTTT	CASSEEGAVSEAFF	TRBV19	TRBJ1-1	-	TRBD1
TGTGCCAGCAGTCCTAAGGTTGTAGAGACCCAGTACTTC	CASSPKVVETQYF	TRBV7-2	TRBJ2-5	few	-
TGTGCCAGCAGCCAAGTACGGGGCGCGGGTGAAGCTTTCTTT	CASSQVRGAGEAFF	TRBV4-2	TRBJ1-1	-	-
TGCAGCGTTGTAACCCAAGTAACTAGCGCGAGGAAAAACGAGCAGTACTTC	CSVVTQVTSARKNEQYF	TRBV29-1	TRBJ2-7	many	TRBD2
TGTGCCAGCTATAATAGGGGGCGAGCTAATAAAAAACTGTTTTTT	CASYNRGRANKKLFF	TRBV12-3/TRBV12-4	TRBJ1-4	-	TRBD1
TGTGCCAGCCGGGAGTCTGGCGCAGATACGCAGTATTTT	CASRESGADTQYF	TRBV28	TRBJ2-3	few	-
TGTGCCAGCACCCGACGGGGCGGGTACAATGAGCAGTTCTTC	CASTRRGGYNEQFF	TRBV28	TRBJ2-1	few	-
TGTGCTAGTGGACCCCGGGACAGGGGATCGGAGACCCAGTACTTC	CASGPRDRGSETQYF	TRBV12-5	TRBJ2-5	-	TRBD1
TGTGCCAGCAGCTTCGGACTAGCGGGATGGTTCAACAATGAGCAGTTCTTC	CASSFGLAGWFNNEQFF	TRBV7-2	TRBJ2-1	many	TRBD2
TGCGCCAGCAGCTCCGAACCAGACACTGAAGCTTTCTTT	CASSSEPDTEAFF	TRBV5-1	TRBJ1-1	-	-
TGCGCCAGCAGCCAATATGGGGGGGGCAATGAGCAGTTCTTC	CASSQYGGGNEQFF	TRBV4-3	TRBJ2-1	-	TRBD2
TGTGCCGCCGGACTAGCGGGAGTTACAGATACGCAGTATTTT	CAAGLAGVTDTQYF	TRBV7-8	TRBJ2-3	many	TRBD2
TGTGCCACGAAGGAATACAGCCGCACAGATACGCAGTATTTT	CATKEYSRTDTQYF	TRBV15	TRBJ2-3	few	-
TGTGCCAGCAGTTCCTGGCAGTACGAGCAGTACTTC	CASSSWQYEQYF	TRBV12-3/TRBV12-4	TRBJ2-7	few	-
TGTGCCAGCAGTTTGAGAAACTACGGCGAGACCCAGTACTTC	CASSLRNYGETQYF	TRBV12-3/TRBV12-4	TRBJ2-5	-	-
TGCGCCAGCAGTCCGATGGACCCTTCGAGAGAGCAGTACTTC	CASSPMDPSREQYF	TRBV23-1	TRBJ2-7	-	-
TGTGCCAGCAGTGAAAGATTTGGGGATACGCAGTATTTT	CASSERFGDTQYF	TRBV25-1	TRBJ2-3	few	-
TGTGCCAGCAGTTGGGACCAGAGCTCCTACAATGAGCAGTTCTTC	CASSWDQSSYNEQFF	TRBV7-2	TRBJ2-1	few	-
TGCAGCGTGGTCGGGACAGGTGTCTCCTACGAGCAGTACTTC	CSVVGTGVSYEQYF	TRBV29-1	TRBJ2-7	many	TRBD1
TGTGCCAGCAGTTTATTCCTTTTCCCGGGAGGGGTGGGCAATGAGCAGTTCTTC	CASSLFLFPGGVGNEQFF	TRBV6-5	TRBJ2-1	many	TRBD2
TGTGCCAGCAGGGCCGGGACCAACACCGGGGAGCTGTTTTTT	CASRAGTNTGELFF	TRBV2	TRBJ2-2	few	-
TGTGCCATCAACGGAGGGGATGGCTACACCTTC	CAINGGDGYTF	TRBV10-3	TRBJ1-2	many	-
TGTGCCAGCAGTGCCCCCCGGACAATTGAAGCTTTCTTT	CASSAPRTIEAFF	TRBV2	TRBJ1-1	-	-
TGTGCCATCAGTGGGGGGACGGGGTGGGACGACAATGAGCAGTTCTTC	CAISGGTGWDDNEQFF	TRBV10-3	TRBJ2-1	-	-
TGTGCCAGCAGCCCGGTAGTTGCAACTAATGAAAAACTGTTTTTT	CASSPVVATNEKLFF	TRBV3-1	TRBJ1-4	-	-
TGTGCCAGCAGTCTCGTCCATCCCTGGTCTGGAAACACCATATATTTT	CASSLVHPWSGNTIYF	TRBV12-3/TRBV12-4	TRBJ1-3	-	-
TGTGCCAGCAGCGCAGACGGGGGGGCGGGCGAGCAGTTCTTC	CASSADGGAGEQFF	TRBV9	TRBJ2-1	-	TRBD2
TGTGCCAGCAGCTTGTTGGGGGGTAATAGCAATCAGCCCCAGCATTTT	CASSLLGGNSNQPQHF	TRBV5-5	TRBJ1-5	few	-
TGTGCCAGCAGCACACCGACTAGCAGAAGGGAGACCCAGTACTTC	CASSTPTSRRETQYF	TRBV5-4	TRBJ2-5	few	TRBD2
TGTGCCAGCAGACCAATCGGATCCTACGAGCAGTACTTC	CASRPIGSYEQYF	TRBV11-1	TRBJ2-7	-	-
TGTGCCAGCACCGGGACTAGCGGCCACAATGAGCAGTTCTTC	CASTGTSGHNEQFF	TRBV7-2	TRBJ2-1	many	TRBD2
TGTGCCAGCAGCTTATTTGGTCCGCAGGGCATTGTCCCCGGGGAGCTGTTTTTT	CASSLFGPQGIVPGELFF	TRBV11-2	TRBJ2-2	few	-
TGTGCCACCAGCAGAGATCCCCTTCTCGCGGGGGCAGATACGCAGTATTTT	CATSRDPLLAGADTQYF	TRBV15	TRBJ2-3	few	TRBD2
TGCAGTGCTATGAGGGGAGGAGTTGGAAACACCATATATTTT	CSAMRGGVGNTIYF	TRBV20-1	TRBJ1-3	-	-
TGTGCCTGGAGTGTACCCGGCCTCACCCACGAGCAGTACTTC	CAWSVPGLTHEQYF	TRBV30	TRBJ2-7	-	-
TGTGCCAGCAGCGGACTAGCGGGGGGCCCTTCGCAGTGGTTCGAGCAGTACTTC	CASSGLAGGPSQWFEQYF	TRBV11-2	TRBJ2-7	-	TRBD2
TGTGCCAGCAGCACTTACGGGGGAGACACCGGGGAGCTGTTTTTT	CASSTYGGDTGELFF	TRBV7-8	TRBJ2-2	-	-
TGTGCCAGCAGCGGGTCAGCGGGGGCCTACGAGCAGTACTTC	CASSGSAGAYEQYF	TRBV9	TRBJ2-7	few	TRBD2
TGCAGTGCTAGGGAAGCGGGAGGTGTCTACGAGCAGTACTTC	CSAREAGGVYEQYF	TRBV20-1	TRBJ2-7	many	TRBD2
TGTGCCAGCAGTTACTCGAGTCTAGACCTTAGGGCAGATACGCAGTATTTT	CASSYSSLDLRADTQYF	TRBV6-5	TRBJ2-3	-	-
TGTGCCAGCAGTTTGCCAGGGGGGAACTATGGCTACACCTTC	CASSLPGGNYGYTF	TRBV12-3/TRBV12-4	TRBJ1-2	many	TRBD1
TGCAGCGTGGGACTAGCGGAGCCCTACGAGCAGTACTTC	CSVGLAEPYEQYF	TRBV29-1	TRBJ2-7	many	TRBD2
TGTGCCAGCAGTCCCATGACCGGGGAGCTGTTTTTT	CASSPMTGELFF	TRBV12-3/TRBV12-4	TRBJ2-2	many	-
TGCAGTGCCAGGGGACTAGCGGGAGGGTCCAACGAGCAGTACTTC	CSARGLAGGSNEQYF	TRBV20-1	TRBJ2-7	-	TRBD2